This passage covers 3 T cell receptor beta chains from one sample sequenced in a study of blood T cell repertoires in COVID-19. The protocol was immunoSEQ multiplex PCR, while the TCRdb copy is restricted to in-frame clones and leaves out a portion. Among some 200,000 clones listed, about 91% were seen once. The sample was peripheral blood. The receptors shown here come from a man in his thirties or forties with acute or convalescent COVID-19.

J is TRBJ2-1 and V is TRBV3-1 (or the pseudogene TRBV3-2); TRBD1 aligns across 7 bases. The CDR3 spans 17 residues. The ends lost 1 base at V and 2 bases at J; junction bases unmatched: 8. CDR1 is LGHDT, CDR2 YNNKEL, per germline (reference sequence). CDR3 residues: CASSQGVGTGAYNEQFF. CDR3 in DNA: TGTGCCAGCAGCCAAGGAGTAGGTACAGGGGCCTACAATGAGCAGTTCTTC.

As DNA, the CDR3 is TGTGCCAGCAGTTTGAGTGGGCATAGCAATCAGCCCCAGCATTTT. The encoded protein is CASSLSGHSNQPQHF. The chain couples TRBV28 to TRBJ1-5; D remains unclear. Trimming cost V 3 bases and J 0 bases, with 9 bases left between them. This CDR3 region has 15 residues. Germline V gives CDR1 MDHEN, CDR2 SYDVKM.

The J gene is TRBJ2-1, the V gene TRBV5-6, with 8 positions matching TRBD2. Per the germline V gene, CDR1 is SGHDT and CDR2 is YYEEEE. This CDR3 comprises 15 residues. The V gene end was trimmed by 1 base and the J gene end by 8 bases; junction bases not matched to a gene: 8. The CDR3 here is CASSLRLAGGDEQFF. The DNA of the CDR3 is TGTGCCAGCAGCTTGCGGCTAGCGGGTGGGGATGAGCAGTTCTTC.